Below are 8 T cell receptor beta chains sequenced from a single sample in a study of blood T cell repertoires in COVID-19. Method: immunoSEQ multiplex PCR; TCRdb's copy keeps in-frame clones and lacks some. The sample has a few hundred thousand clones; around nine tenths are singletons. Sequenced: peripheral blood. These receptors all stem from a woman in her 30s with COVID-19, enrolled during active disease.

V and J are TRBV7-9 and TRBJ2-5; tentative D call: TRBD1 (7 bases). CDR3 size: 17 residues. Trimming removed 6 bases from V and 4 bases from J, with 24 bases in between. The V gene's germline CDR1 is SEHNR and CDR2 FQNEAQ (reference sequence). The CDR3 sequence is CASRLPEGQGVGETQYF. CDR3 bases: TGTGCCAGCAGATTACCGGAGGGCCAGGGGGTAGGAGAGACCCAGTACTTC.

V usage is TRBV11-2 and J usage is TRBJ1-1; D is ambiguous. V was trimmed by 1 base and J by 4 bases, leaving 7 bases between them. Germline V CDR1 and CDR2: SGHAT, FQNNGV. The CDR3 is 13 amino acids. The CDR3 nucleotides are TGTGCCAGCAGCTTAGCCGCGCGCACTGAAGCTTTCTTT. Translation: CASSLAARTEAFF.

This clone was picked up a small number of times. The chain joins TRBV7-2 to TRBJ2-5; TRBD2 matches at 12 bases. There are 18 residues in the CDR3. Looked up from germline, CDR1 is SGHTA and CDR2 is FQGNSA. Losses at the gene ends were 5 bases for V and 1 base for J; bases not matched to a gene: 11. CDR3 sequence: CASSPSPSGGAVQETQYF. The CDR3 DNA follows: TGTGCCAGCAGCCCTTCTCCTAGCGGGGGGGCCGTCCAAGAGACCCAGTACTTC. The entire variable domain, with the rest obtained from reference TRBV7-2 and TRBJ2-5, is as follows: GAGVSQSPSNKVTEKGKDVELRCDPISGHTALYWYRQSLGQGLEFLIYFQGNSAPDKSGLPSDRFSAERTGGSVSTLTIQRTQQEDSAVYLCASSPSPSGGAVQETQYFGPGTRLLVL.

V and J are TRBV5-1 and TRBJ1-3; D gene uncertain. This CDR3 is 18 amino acids long. The V end was cut by 3 bases, the J end by 0 bases, with 19 bases between. Germline assignment: CDR1 SGHRS and CDR2 YFSETQ. CDR3 loop: CASSWTGLGDNSGNTIYF. The DNA of the CDR3 is TGCGCCAGCAGCTGGACCGGGCTCGGGGATAACTCTGGAAACACCATATATTTT.

The V call is TRBV7-6, the J call TRBJ1-6; maybe TRBD1 (6 bases). Trimming left V 4 bases short and J 5 bases short, with 12 bases between. This CDR3 is built from 15 residues. The germline gives CDR1 SGHVS, CDR2 FNYEAQ. In DNA form, the CDR3 reads TGTGCCAGCAGCTCCGCACAGGGCCATAATTCACCCCTCCACTTT. Its translation is CASSSAQGHNSPLHF.

This clone was recorded once. The chain has TRBV12-3 or TRBV12-4 and TRBJ2-7, with D unclear. CDR3 size: 13 residues. Trimming left V 4 bases short and J 0 bases short, with 7 bases between. The CDR3 spells CASSSPVSYEQYF. CDR3 nucleotides: TGTGCCAGCAGTTCCCCGGTCTCCTACGAGCAGTACTTC.

This chain joins TRBV27 and TRBJ2-3; 10 bases map to TRBD2. The CDR3 contains 16 residues. The V gene end was trimmed by 7 bases and the J gene end by 2 bases; junction bases not matched to a gene: 9. The germline gives CDR1 MNHEY, CDR2 SMNVEV (reference sequence). CDR3 loop: CASTTGSGGATDTQYF. For the CDR3, the DNA is TGTGCCAGCACCACCGGGAGCGGGGGGGCCACAGATACGCAGTATTTT.

This sequence joins TRBV30 and TRBJ1-1, with D hard to call. CDR1 and CDR2 from the germline V gene are GTSNPN and SVGIG (reference sequence). V lost 1 base, J lost 8 bases, and 17 bases lay in between. This CDR3 spans 14 amino acids. As DNA, the CDR3 is TGTGCCTGGAGTGAGGAAAGCTGGAGGTCCGAAGCTTTCTTT. The encoded protein is CAWSEESWRSEAFF.